The clone carrying this T cell receptor beta chain turned up a few times. This CDR3 contains 14 residues. Trimming removed 6 bases from V and 0 bases from J, with 12 bases in between. Germline CDR1 reads MNHEY; CDR2 reads SMNVEV (reference sequence). The data originate from a study of blood T cells in healthy people across ages. A second about 6 to 11 cycle PCR used barcoded and J-beta primers. MiXCR, applied by TCRdb to the 5' RACE reads, yields one record per CDR3 protein. The repertoire holds 1.5 million to 2 million distinct CDR3 sequences, with approximately 28% as singletons. The rearrangement links TRBV27 to TRBJ2-7; D is ambiguous. Sequencing was performed on blood. This sequence originates from a woman in her thirties in good health. As DNA, the CDR3 is TGTGCCAGCAGAAAGGACGGCTACTCCTACGAGCAGTACTTC. It yields the protein CASRKDGYSYEQYF.